What follows are 2 T cell receptor beta chains derived from one specimen sequenced in a study of T cell responses to AZD1222 COVID-19 vaccine. Clones were read by immunoSEQ multiplex PCR, and TCRdb kept only the in-frame ones, dropping some. Of under 70,000 clones listed, over 80% are singletons. The source material was peripheral blood, sampled on day 0 of AZD1222 vaccination. The receptors stem from an adult in good health.

This clone was seen a few times. The rearrangement uses TRBV6-1 and TRBJ2-1; TRBD2 matches 8 bases. Trimming removed 2 bases from V and 9 bases from J; junction bases left unmatched: 9. This CDR3 is 15 amino acids long. The germline gives CDR1 MNHNS, CDR2 SASEGT. Here the CDR3 DNA reads TGTGCCAGCAGTGAAAGTGCGGGAGGTAGCGCTGAGCAGTTCTTC. Its translation: CASSESAGGSAEQFF.

The chain uses TRBV6-5 and TRBJ2-7; 7 positions match TRBD2. Germline assignment: CDR1 MNHEY and CDR2 SVGAGI. CDR3 size: 16 residues. The ends lost 4 bases at V and 4 bases at J; junction bases unmatched: 13. CDR3 sequence (DNA): TGTGCCAGCAGTTGGGGGATAGCGGGTAAAACTTACGAGCAGTACTTC. It is translated as CASSWGIAGKTYEQYF.